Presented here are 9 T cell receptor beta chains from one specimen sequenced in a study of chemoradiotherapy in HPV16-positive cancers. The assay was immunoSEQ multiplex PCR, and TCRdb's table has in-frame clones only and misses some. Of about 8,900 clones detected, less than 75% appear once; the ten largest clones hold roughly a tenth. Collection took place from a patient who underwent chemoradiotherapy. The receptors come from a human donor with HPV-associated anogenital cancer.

The DNA for the CDR3 is TGTGCCAGCAGTGCCGCCGGGACTAGCCTTTACAATGAGCAGTTCTTC. Its protein product is CASSAAGTSLYNEQFF. The chain carries TRBV6-1 and TRBJ2-1; 9 positions match TRBD2. V lost 4 bases to trimming and J lost 4 bases; unmatched junction nucleotides: 8. The CDR3 spans 16 residues. Looked up from germline, CDR1 is MNHNS and CDR2 is SASEGT.

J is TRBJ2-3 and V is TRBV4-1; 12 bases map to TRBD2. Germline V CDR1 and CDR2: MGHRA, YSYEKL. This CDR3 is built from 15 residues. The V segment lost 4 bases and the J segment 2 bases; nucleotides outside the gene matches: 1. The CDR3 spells CASSRLAGATDTQYF. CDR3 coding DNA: TGCGCCAGCAGCCGACTAGCGGGGGCCACAGATACGCAGTATTTT.

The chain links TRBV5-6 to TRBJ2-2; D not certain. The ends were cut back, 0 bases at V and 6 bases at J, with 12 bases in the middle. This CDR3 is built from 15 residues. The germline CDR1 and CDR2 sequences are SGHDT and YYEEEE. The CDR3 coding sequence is TGTGCCAGCAGCTTGGTGTACGGGTCCGCCGGGGAGCTGTTTTTT. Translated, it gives CASSLVYGSAGELFF.

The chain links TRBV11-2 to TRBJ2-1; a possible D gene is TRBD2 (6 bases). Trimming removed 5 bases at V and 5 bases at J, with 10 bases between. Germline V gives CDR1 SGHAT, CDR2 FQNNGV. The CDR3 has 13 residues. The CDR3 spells CASSVGLNNEQFF. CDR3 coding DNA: TGTGCCAGCAGCGTCGGACTAAACAATGAGCAGTTCTTC.

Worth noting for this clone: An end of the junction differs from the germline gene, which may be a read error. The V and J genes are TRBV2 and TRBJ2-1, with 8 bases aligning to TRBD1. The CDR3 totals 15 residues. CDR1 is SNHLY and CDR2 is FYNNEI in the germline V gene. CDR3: CASREDRGSHNEQFF. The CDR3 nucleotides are TGTGCCAGCAGAGAAGACAGGGGATCTCACAATGAGCAGTTCTTC.

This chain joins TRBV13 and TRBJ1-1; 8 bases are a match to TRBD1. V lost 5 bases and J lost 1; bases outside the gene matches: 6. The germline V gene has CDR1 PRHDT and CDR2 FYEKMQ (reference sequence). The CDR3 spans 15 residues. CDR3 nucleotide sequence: TGTGCCAGCAGCCCTCCCGGGACAGGGAACACTGAAGCTTTCTTT. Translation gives CASSPPGTGNTEAFF.

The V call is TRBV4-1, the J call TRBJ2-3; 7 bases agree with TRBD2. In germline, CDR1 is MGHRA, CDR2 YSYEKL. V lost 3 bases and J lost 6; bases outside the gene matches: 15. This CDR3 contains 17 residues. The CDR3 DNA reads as TGCGCCAGCAGCCAGAACCCCCCGGGGGGTAATTTGGATACGCAGTATTTT. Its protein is CASSQNPPGGNLDTQYF.

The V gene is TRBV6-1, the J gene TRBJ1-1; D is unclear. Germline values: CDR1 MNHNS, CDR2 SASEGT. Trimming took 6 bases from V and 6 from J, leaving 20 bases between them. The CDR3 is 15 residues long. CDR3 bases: TGTGCCAGCAGCTGGCGCCGCGACATTAGCTCTGAAGCTTTCTTT. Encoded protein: CASSWRRDISSEAFF.

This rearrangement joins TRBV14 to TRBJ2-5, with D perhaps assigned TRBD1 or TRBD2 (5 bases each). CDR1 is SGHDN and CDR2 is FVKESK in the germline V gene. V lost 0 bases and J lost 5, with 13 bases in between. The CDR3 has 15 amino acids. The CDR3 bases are TGTGCCAGCAGCCAAGAGCGAGGGGTTGGGGAGACCCAGTACTTC. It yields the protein CASSQERGVGETQYF.